The 5 T cell receptor beta chains below were found in one sample sequenced in a study of T cells after yellow fever vaccination (dated by TCRdb to between 2019 and 2020). Sample treatment or condition, as interpreted from the label and publication: live attenuated yellow fever vaccine strain. Library preparation was by 5' RACE. TCRdb names Illumina HiSeq 2500 as the instrument used. The public reads were reprocessed in TCRdb via fastp at Q25 and MiXCR, keeping in-frame beta chains. CDR3 protein sequences are deduplicated, and each keeps its most common genes and DNA. In this sample the table shows about 400,000 distinct CDR3 sequences, around 10% of which occur a single time. Of the sample, roughly 18% is held by the ten largest clones. This sample comprised PBMCs, obtained on the day of the first yellow fever vaccination. The receptor source for this set is a young man who received the YFV17D yellow fever vaccine.

This clonotype was recorded a few times. The chain recombines TRBV29-1 with TRBJ1-1; D uncertain. Trimming removed 6 bases at V and 7 bases at J, with 9 bases between. The CDR3 contains 10 residues. Germline values: CDR1 SQVTM, CDR2 ANQGSEA. The CDR3 loop reads CSVTGSEAFF. As DNA, the CDR3 is TGCAGCGTGACCGGGAGTGAAGCTTTCTTT.

This clonotype was counted only a few times. This rearrangement joins TRBV9 to TRBJ2-1; 16 bases match TRBD2. This CDR3 region has 15 residues. Germline loops: CDR1 SGDLS, CDR2 YYNGEE. Trimming at V came to 2 bases and at J to 8 bases, leaving 1 base not matched to a gene. CDR3 amino acids: CASSVGTSGGDEQFF. CDR3 coding DNA: TGTGCCAGCAGCGTCGGGACTAGCGGGGGGGATGAGCAGTTCTTC. The full variable domain, in which reference TRBV9 and TRBJ2-1 provide the parts outside the CDR3, is DSGVTQTPKHLITATGQRVTLRCSPRSGDLSVYWYQQSLDQGLQFLIQYYNGEERAKGNILERFSAQQFPDLHSELNLSSLELGDSALYFCASSVGTSGGDEQFFGPGTRLTVL.

This clonotype has a handful of counts. This chain uses TRBV4-2 with TRBJ1-4; D is unclear. Looked up from germline, CDR1 is LGHNA and CDR2 is YNFKEQ. There are 16 residues in the CDR3. V lost 0 bases, J lost 0 bases, and 8 bases lay in between. The CDR3: CASSQDYQPTNEKLFF. CDR3 bases: TGTGCCAGCAGCCAAGATTATCAGCCAACTAATGAAAAACTGTTTTTT.

This clonotype was recorded a few times. The chain recombines TRBV2 with TRBJ2-3, with TRBD2 identical over 12 bases. Germline values: CDR1 SNHLY, CDR2 FYNNEI. The V gene end was trimmed by 7 bases and the J gene end by 3 bases; junction bases not matched to a gene: 11. The CDR3 runs to 17 residues. The CDR3, as DNA: TGTGCCAGCACCCCGGGACTAGCGGGCAAAAAGACAGATACGCAGTATTTT. Its protein is CASTPGLAGKKTDTQYF.

This rearrangement joins TRBV15 to TRBJ2-4; D is perhaps TRBD2 (6 bases). Germline-derived CDR1 and CDR2 are LNHNV and YYDKDF (reference sequence). CDR3 size: 16 residues. Trimming stripped 3 bases from V and 0 bases from J, with 12 bases between. The CDR3 reads CATSRPPGGAKNIQYF. The CDR3 coding sequence is TGTGCCACCAGCAGGCCGCCCGGGGGAGCCAAAAACATTCAGTACTTC.